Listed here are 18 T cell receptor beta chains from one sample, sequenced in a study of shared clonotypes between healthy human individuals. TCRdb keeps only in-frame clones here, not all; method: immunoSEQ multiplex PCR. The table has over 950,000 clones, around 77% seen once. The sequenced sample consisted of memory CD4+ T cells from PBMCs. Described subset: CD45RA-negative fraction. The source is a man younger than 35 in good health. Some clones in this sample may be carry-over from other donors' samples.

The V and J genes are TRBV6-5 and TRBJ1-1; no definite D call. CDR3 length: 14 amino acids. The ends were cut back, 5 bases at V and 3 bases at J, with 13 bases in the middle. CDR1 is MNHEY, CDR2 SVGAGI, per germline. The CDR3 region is CASSQPSGDTEAFF. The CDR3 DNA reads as TGTGCCAGCAGTCAACCCTCAGGAGACACTGAAGCTTTCTTT.

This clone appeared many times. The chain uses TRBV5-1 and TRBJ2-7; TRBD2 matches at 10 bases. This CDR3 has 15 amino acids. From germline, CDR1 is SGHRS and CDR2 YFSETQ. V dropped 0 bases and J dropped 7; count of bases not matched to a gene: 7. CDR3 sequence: CASSLAPSGSGEQYF. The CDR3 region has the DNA TGCGCCAGCAGCTTGGCTCCTAGCGGGAGTGGGGAGCAGTACTTC. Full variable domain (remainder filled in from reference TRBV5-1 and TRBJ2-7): KAGVTQTPRYLIKTRGQQVTLSCSPISGHRSVSWYQQTPGQGLQFLFEYFSETQRNKGNFPGRFSGRQFSNSRSEMNVSTLELGDSALYLCASSLAPSGSGEQYFGPGTRLTVT.

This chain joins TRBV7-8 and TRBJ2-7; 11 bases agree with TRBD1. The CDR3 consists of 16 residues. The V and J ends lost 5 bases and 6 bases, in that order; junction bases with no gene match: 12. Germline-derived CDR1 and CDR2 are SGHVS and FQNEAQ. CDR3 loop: CASSLGTGGGKGEQYF. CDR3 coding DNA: TGTGCCAGCAGCCTGGGGACAGGGGGAGGGAAGGGCGAGCAGTACTTC.

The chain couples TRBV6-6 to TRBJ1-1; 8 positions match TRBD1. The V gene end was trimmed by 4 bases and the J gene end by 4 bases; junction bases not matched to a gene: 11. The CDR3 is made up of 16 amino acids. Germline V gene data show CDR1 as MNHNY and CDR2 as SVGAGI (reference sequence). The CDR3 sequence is CASSSTSGGGGTEAFF. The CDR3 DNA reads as TGTGCCAGCAGTTCCACCTCAGGGGGCGGCGGCACTGAAGCTTTCTTT.

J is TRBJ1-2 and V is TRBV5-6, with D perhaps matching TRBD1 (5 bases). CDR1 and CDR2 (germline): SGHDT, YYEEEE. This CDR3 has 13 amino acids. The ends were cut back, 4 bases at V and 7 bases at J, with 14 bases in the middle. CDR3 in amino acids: CASSPPGVGGYTF. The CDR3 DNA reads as TGTGCCAGCAGCCCTCCGGGGGTGGGTGGCTACACCTTC. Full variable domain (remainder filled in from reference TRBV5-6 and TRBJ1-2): DAGVTQSPTHLIKTRGQQVTLRCSPKSGHDTVSWYQQALGQGPQFIFQYYEEEERQRGNFPDRFSGHQFPNYSSELNVNALLLGDSALYLCASSPPGVGGYTFGSGTRLTVV.

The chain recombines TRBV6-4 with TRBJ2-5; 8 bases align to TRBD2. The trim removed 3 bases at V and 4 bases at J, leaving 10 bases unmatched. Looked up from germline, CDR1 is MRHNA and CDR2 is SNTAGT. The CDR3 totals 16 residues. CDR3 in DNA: TGTGCCAGCAGTGAAGGAGCGGGAGTTTCCGGAGAGACCCAGTACTTC. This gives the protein CASSEGAGVSGETQYF.

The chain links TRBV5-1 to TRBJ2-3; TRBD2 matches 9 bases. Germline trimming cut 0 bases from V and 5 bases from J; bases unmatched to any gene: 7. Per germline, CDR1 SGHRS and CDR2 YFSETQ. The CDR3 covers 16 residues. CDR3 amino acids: CASSLGPSGIGDTQYF. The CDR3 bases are TGCGCCAGCAGCTTGGGGCCTAGCGGGATAGGAGATACGCAGTATTTT.

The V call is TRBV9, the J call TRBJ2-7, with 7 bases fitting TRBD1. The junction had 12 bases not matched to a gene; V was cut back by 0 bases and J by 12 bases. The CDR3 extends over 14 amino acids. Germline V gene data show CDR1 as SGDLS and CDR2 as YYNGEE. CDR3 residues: CASSVGRSTGSRYF. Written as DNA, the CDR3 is TGTGCCAGCAGCGTAGGAAGGTCGACAGGGTCTAGGTACTTC.

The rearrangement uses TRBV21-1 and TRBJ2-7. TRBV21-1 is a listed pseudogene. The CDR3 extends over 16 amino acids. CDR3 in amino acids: CASSKEGEGPELGQYF. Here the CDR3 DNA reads TGTGCCAGCAGCAAAGAGGGAGAGGGGCCGGAGTTGGGGCAGTACTTC.

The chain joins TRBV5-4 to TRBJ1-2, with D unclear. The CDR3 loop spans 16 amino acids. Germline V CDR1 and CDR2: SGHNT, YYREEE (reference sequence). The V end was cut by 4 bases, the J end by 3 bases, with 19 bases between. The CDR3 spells CASSQKTDAGDYGYTF. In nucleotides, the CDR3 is TGTGCCAGCAGCCAGAAAACGGACGCCGGGGACTATGGCTACACCTTC.

The CDR3 DNA sequence: TGTGCCAGCAGCGCCAGGGTTGATCAGCCCCAGCATTTT. Amino acid sequence: CASSARVDQPQHF. The chain links TRBV7-2 to TRBJ1-5, with a weak D call TRBD1 (5 bases). The CDR3 has 13 amino acids. Trimming removed 5 bases from V and 5 bases from J, with 10 bases in between. Germline loops: CDR1 SGHTA, CDR2 FQGNSA.

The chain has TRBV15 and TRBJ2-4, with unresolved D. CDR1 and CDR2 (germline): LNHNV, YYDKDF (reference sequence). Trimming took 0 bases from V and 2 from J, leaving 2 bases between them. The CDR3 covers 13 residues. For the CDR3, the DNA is TGTGCCACCAGCAGAGATCCCAAAAACATTCAGTACTTC. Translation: CATSRDPKNIQYF. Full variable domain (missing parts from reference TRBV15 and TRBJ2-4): DAMVIQNPRYQVTQFGKPVTLSCSQTLNHNVMYWYQQKSSQAPKLLFHYYDKDFNNEADTPDNFQSRRPNTSFCFLDIRSPGLGDTAMYLCATSRDPKNIQYFGAGTRLSVL.

CDR3 nucleotide sequence: TGCGCCAGCAGTCGGGACTCCACGAACACCGGGGAGCTGTTTTTT. It yields the protein CASSRDSTNTGELFF. The V gene is TRBV10-1, the J gene TRBJ2-2; D might be TRBD2 (6 bases). V was trimmed by 5 bases and J by 0 bases, leaving 10 bases between them. This CDR3 comprises 15 residues. Germline-derived CDR1 and CDR2 are WNHNN and SYGVQD (reference sequence).

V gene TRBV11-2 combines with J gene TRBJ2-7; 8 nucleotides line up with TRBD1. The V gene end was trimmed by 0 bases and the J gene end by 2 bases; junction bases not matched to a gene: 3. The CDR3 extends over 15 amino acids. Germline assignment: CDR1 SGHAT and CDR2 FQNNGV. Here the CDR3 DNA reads TGTGCCAGCAGCTTAGAGACAGGGGCCACCTACGAGCAGTACTTC. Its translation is CASSLETGATYEQYF.

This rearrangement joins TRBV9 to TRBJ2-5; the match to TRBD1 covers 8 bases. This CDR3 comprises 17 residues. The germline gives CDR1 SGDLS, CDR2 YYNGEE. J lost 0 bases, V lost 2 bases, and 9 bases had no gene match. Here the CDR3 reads CASSVGQAVQYQETQYF. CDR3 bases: TGTGCCAGCAGCGTGGGACAGGCAGTACAGTACCAAGAGACCCAGTACTTC.

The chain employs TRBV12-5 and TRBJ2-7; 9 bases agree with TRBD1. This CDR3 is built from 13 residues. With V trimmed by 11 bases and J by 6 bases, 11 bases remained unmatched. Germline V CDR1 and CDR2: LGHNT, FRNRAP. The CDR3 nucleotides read TGTGCTCGGTCCCATCACAGGGGGCCCGAGCAGTACTTC. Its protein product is CARSHHRGPEQYF.

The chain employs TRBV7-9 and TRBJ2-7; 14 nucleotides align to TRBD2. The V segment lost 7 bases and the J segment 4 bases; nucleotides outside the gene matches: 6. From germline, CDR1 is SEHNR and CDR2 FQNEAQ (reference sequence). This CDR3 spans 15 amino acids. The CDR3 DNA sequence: TGTGCCAGCACCGGGACTAGCGGGAGTTGGTACGAGCAGTACTTC. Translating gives CASTGTSGSWYEQYF.

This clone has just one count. The chain's CDR3 is CASSNLGIRHEQFF. The CDR3 DNA reads as TGTGCCAGCAGCAACCTCGGTATAAGGCATGAGCAGTTCTTC. The rearrangement uses TRBV21-1 and TRBJ2-1. TRBV21-1 is deemed a pseudogene. CDR3 length: 14 amino acids.